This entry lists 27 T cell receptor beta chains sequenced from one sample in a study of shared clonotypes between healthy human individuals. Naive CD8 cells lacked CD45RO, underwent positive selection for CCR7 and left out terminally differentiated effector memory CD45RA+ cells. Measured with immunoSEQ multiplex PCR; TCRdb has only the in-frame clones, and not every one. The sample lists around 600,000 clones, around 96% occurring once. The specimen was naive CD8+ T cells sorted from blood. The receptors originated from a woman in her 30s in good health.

CDR3 in amino acids: CASSGEAYEQYF. In nucleotides, the CDR3 is TGTGCCAGCAGCGGGGAGGCCTACGAGCAGTACTTC. This chain uses TRBV5-6 with TRBJ2-7, with TRBD2 as a possible D gene (6 bases). From germline, CDR1 is SGHDT and CDR2 YYEEEE. Trimming stripped 4 bases from V and 2 bases from J, with 7 bases between. This CDR3 is 12 amino acids long.

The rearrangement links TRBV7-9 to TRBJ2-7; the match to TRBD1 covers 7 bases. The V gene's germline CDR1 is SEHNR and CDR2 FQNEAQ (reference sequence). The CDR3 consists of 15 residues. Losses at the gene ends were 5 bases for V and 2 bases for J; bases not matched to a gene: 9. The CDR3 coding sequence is TGTGCCAGCAGCCCCTGGGACAGCGATCCCTACGAGCAGTACTTC. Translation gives CASSPWDSDPYEQYF.

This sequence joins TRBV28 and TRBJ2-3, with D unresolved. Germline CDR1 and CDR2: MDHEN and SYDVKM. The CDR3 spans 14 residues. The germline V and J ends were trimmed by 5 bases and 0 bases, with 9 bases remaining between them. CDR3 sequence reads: CASSPISSTDTQYF. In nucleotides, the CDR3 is TGTGCCAGCAGTCCTATTTCTAGCACAGATACGCAGTATTTT.

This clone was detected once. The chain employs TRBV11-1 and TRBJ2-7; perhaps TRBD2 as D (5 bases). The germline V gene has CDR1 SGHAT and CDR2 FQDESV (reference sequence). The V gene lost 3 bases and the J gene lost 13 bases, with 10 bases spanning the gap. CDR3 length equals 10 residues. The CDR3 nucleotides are TGTGCCAGCAGCTTCGAGGGTTTCTACTTC. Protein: CASSFEGFYF.

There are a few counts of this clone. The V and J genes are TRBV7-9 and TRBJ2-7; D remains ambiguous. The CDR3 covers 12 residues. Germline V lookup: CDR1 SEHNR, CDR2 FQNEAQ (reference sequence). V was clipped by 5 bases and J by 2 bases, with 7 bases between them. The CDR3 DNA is TGTGCCAGCAGCCCAACTACCTACGAGCAGTACTTC. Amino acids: CASSPTTYEQYF. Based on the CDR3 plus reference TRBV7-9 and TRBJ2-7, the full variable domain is DTGVSQNPRHKITKRGQNVTFRCDPISEHNRLYWYRQTLGQGPEFLTYFQNEAQLEKSRLLSDRFSAERPKGSFSTLEIQRTEQGDSAMYLCASSPTTYEQYFGPGTRLTVT.

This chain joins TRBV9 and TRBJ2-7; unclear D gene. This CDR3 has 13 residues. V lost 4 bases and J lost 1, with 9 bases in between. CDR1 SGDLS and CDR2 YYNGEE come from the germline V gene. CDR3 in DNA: TGTGCCAGCAGCCGGTCGGATTCCTACGAGCAGTACTTC. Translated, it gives CASSRSDSYEQYF.

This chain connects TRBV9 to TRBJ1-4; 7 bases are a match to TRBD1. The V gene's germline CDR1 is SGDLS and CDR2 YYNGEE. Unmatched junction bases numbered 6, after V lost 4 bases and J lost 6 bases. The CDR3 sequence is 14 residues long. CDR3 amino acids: CASSKQGPYEKLFF. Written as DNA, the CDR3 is TGTGCCAGCAGCAAACAGGGGCCGTATGAAAAACTGTTTTTT.

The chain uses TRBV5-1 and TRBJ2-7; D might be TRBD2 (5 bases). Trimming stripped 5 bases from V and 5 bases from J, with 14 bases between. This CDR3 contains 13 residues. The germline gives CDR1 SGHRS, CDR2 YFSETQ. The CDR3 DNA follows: TGCGCCAGCAGTACGGAGGATGGGGACGAGCAGTACTTC. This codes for CASSTEDGDEQYF.

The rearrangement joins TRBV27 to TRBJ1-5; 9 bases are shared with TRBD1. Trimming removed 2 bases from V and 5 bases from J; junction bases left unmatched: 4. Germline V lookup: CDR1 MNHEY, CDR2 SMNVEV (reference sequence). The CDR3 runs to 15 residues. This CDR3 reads CASSLVGTGYQPQHF. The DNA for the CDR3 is TGTGCCAGCAGTTTAGTTGGGACAGGGTATCAGCCCCAGCATTTT.

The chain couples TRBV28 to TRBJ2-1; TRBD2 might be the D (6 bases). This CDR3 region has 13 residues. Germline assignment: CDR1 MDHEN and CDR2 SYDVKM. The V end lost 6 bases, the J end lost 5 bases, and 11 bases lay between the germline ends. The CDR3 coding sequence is TGTGCCAGCAGGTTAGCGGAGAACAATGAGCAGTTCTTC. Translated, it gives CASRLAENNEQFF.

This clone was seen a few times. The CDR3 DNA sequence: TGTGCCAGCAGTTACATATCTGGAGGCCTGAACACTGAAGCTTTCTTT. It translates to CASSYISGGLNTEAFF. V gene TRBV6-5 combines with J gene TRBJ1-1; no clear D. CDR1 MNHEY and CDR2 SVGAGI come from the germline V gene. The CDR3 loop spans 16 amino acids. Trimming cost V 2 bases and J 0 bases, with 13 bases left between them.

CDR3 protein: CASSSRTGPSYEQYF. CDR3 coding DNA: TGTGCCAGCAGCTCCCGGACAGGCCCGAGCTACGAGCAGTACTTC. The V gene is TRBV7-9, the J gene TRBJ2-7, with 7 positions matching TRBD1. The germline CDR1 and CDR2 sequences are SEHNR and FQNEAQ (reference sequence). The length of the CDR3 is 15 residues. The trim removed 4 bases at V and 3 bases at J, leaving 9 bases unmatched.

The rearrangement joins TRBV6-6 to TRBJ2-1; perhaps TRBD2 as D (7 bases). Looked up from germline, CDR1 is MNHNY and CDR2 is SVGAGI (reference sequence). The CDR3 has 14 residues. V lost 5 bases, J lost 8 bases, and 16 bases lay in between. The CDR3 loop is CASSGGGGSHEQFF. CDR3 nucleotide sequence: TGTGCCAGCAGTGGGGGCGGGGGTTCACATGAGCAGTTCTTC.

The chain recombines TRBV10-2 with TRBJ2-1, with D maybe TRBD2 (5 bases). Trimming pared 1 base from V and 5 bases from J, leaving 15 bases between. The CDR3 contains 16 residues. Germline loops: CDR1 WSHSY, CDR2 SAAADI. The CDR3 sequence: CASSEYGLVLDNEQFF. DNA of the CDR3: TGCGCCAGCAGTGAGTATGGACTTGTTCTTGACAATGAGCAGTTCTTC.

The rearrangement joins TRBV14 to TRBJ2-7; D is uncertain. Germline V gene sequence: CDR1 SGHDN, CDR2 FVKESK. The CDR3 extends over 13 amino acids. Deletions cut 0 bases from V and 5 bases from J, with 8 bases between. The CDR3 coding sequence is TGTGCCAGCAGCCAAGACTGGGCCCACGAGCAGTACTTC. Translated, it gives CASSQDWAHEQYF.

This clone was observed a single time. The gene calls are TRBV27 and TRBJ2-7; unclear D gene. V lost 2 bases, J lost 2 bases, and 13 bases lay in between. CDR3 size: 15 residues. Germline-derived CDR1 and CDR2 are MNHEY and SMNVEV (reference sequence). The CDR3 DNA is TGTGCCAGCAGTTTACGTCTTCGACAAGCCTACGAGCAGTACTTC. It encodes CASSLRLRQAYEQYF.

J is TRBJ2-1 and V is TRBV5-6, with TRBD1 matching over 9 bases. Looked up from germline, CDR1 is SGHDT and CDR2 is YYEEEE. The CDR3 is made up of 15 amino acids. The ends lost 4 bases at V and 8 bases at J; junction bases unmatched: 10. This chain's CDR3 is CASSPPGTGIDEQFF. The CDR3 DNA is TGTGCCAGCAGCCCTCCGGGGACAGGGATCGATGAGCAGTTCTTC. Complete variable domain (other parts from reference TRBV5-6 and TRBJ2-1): DAGVTQSPTHLIKTRGQQVTLRCSPKSGHDTVSWYQQALGQGPQFIFQYYEEEERQRGNFPDRFSGHQFPNYSSELNVNALLLGDSALYLCASSPPGTGIDEQFFGPGTRLTVL.

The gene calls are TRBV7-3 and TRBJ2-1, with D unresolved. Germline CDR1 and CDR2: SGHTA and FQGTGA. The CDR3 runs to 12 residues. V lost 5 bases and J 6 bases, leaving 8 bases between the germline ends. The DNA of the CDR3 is TGTGCCAGCAGCCCGACTGGCAATGAGCAGTTCTTC. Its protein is CASSPTGNEQFF.

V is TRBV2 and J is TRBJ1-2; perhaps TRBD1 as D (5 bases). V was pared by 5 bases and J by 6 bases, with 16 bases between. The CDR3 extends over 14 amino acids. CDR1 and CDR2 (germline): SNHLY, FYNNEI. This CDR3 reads CASSPLGGSHGYTF. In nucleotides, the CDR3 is TGTGCCAGCAGTCCCCTGGGGGGATCCCATGGCTACACCTTC.

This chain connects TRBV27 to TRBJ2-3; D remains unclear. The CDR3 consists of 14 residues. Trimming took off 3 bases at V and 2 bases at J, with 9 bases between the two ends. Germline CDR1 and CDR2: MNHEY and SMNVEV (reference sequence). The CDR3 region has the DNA TGTGCCAGCAGTTTGGTTGCTCTCACAGATACGCAGTATTTT. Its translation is CASSLVALTDTQYF.

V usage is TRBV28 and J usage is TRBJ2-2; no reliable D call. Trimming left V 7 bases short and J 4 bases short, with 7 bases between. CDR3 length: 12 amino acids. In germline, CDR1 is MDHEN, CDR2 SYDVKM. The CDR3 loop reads CASKRLTGELFF. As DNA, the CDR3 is TGTGCCAGCAAGAGGCTCACCGGGGAGCTGTTTTTT.

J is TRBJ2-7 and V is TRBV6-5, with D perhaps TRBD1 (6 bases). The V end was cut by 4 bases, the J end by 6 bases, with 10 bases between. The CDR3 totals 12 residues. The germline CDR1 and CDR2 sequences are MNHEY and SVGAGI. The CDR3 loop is CASSSDSGEQYF. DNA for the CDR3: TGTGCCAGCAGTTCGGACAGCGGCGAGCAGTACTTC.

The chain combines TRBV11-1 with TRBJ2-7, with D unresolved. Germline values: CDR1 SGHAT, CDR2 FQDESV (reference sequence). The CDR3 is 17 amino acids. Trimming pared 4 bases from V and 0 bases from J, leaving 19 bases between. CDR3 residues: CASSSGWADTYSYEQYF. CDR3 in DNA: TGTGCCAGCAGCTCCGGCTGGGCCGACACCTACTCCTACGAGCAGTACTTC.

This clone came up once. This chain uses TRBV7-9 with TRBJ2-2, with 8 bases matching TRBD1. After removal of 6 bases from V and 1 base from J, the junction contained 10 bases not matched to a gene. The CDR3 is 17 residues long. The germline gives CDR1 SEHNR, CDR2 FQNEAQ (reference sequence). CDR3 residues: CASRPQGAHMNTGELFF. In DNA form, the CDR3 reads TGTGCCAGCAGACCCCAGGGGGCCCATATGAACACCGGGGAGCTGTTTTTT.

The CDR3 DNA follows: TGTGCCAGCAGTTTTTTCCAGGGAGTTACCGGGGAGCTGTTTTTT. It yields the protein CASSFFQGVTGELFF. The chain is built from TRBV27 and TRBJ2-2, with D perhaps TRBD1 or TRBD2 (5 bases each). Germline V gene lookup returns CDR1 MNHEY and CDR2 SMNVEV (reference sequence). The CDR3 is made up of 15 amino acids. The V end was cut by 3 bases, the J end by 5 bases, with 13 bases between.

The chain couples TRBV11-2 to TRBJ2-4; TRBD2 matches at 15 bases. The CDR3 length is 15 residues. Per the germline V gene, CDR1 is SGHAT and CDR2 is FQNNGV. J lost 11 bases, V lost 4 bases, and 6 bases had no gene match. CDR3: CASSSGLAGGWFQYF. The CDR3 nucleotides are TGTGCCAGCAGCTCCGGACTAGCGGGAGGGTGGTTTCAGTACTTC.

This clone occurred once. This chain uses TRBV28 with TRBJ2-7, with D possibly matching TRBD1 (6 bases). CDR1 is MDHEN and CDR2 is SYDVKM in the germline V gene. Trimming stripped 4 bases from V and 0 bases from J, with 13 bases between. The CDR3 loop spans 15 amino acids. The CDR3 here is CASSYRDTLSYEQYF. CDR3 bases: TGTGCCAGCAGTTACCGGGACACCCTCTCCTACGAGCAGTACTTC. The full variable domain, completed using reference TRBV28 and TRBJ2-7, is DVKVTQSSRYLVKRTGEKVFLECVQDMDHENMFWYRQDPGLGLRLIYFSYDVKMKEKGDIPEGYSVSREKKERFSLILESASTNQTSMYLCASSYRDTLSYEQYFGPGTRLTVT.